Sequencing of this TCR beta chain was carried out in a study of T cell changes during pregnancy in multiple sclerosis. Clones were sequenced by immunoSEQ multiplex PCR, and TCRdb holds only the in-frame ones, with some missing. The sample records 25,000 to 35,000 clones, roughly nine tenths being singletons. Germline CDR1 KGHSH, CDR2 LQKENI. Trimming at V came to 3 bases and at J to 7 bases, leaving 6 bases not matched to a gene. This CDR3 contains 14 residues. The specimen comprised CD4+ T cells from peripheral blood mononuclear cells, sampled in the second trimester of pregnancy. The J gene is TRBJ1-2, the V gene TRBV18; 9 bases map to TRBD1. The sequence was obtained from a female donor in good health, enrolled as a control in a pregnancy study. The CDR3, as DNA: TGTGCCAGCTCACCCGGGACAGGGCCGAGTGGCTACACCTTC. Its protein is CASSPGTGPSGYTF.